These 18 T cell receptor beta chains originate from one sample sequenced in a study of blood T cells in healthy people across ages. Next came a second PCR, run for 7 to 11 cycles, which used a sample-barcoded 5' primer along with a J-beta primer mix. TCRdb independently ran MiXCR on the 5' RACE reads; one entry per CDR3 protein. The data show 1,800,000 or so distinct CDR3 sequences, around 40% seen once. Sequences were obtained from blood. The receptor set was obtained from a human donor in good health.

This clonotype was recorded a few times. The chain uses TRBV7-9 and TRBJ2-7; D gene ambiguous. V shed 2 bases and J shed 3 bases, with 8 bases lying between them. Germline CDR1 and CDR2: SEHNR and FQNEAQ (reference sequence). This CDR3 is 13 amino acids long. CDR3 bases: TGTGCCAGCAGCTTATCGGCCCTCTACGAGCAGTACTTC. Translating gives CASSLSALYEQYF.

This clonotype has more than one count but fewer than ten. This rearrangement joins TRBV6-4 to TRBJ2-3, with D uncertain. Germline V lookup: CDR1 MRHNA, CDR2 SNTAGT. V dropped 0 bases and J dropped 3 bases, with 7 bases sitting between them. The CDR3 loop spans 14 amino acids. The CDR3, as DNA: TGTGCCAGCAGTGACTCGATCTGGACAGATACGCAGTATTTT. Protein product: CASSDSIWTDTQYF.

V and J are TRBV27 and TRBJ1-5; TRBD1 agrees at 10 bases. Germline trimming cut 6 bases from V and 5 bases from J; bases unmatched to any gene: 7. Looked up from germline, CDR1 is MNHEY and CDR2 is SMNVEV (reference sequence). The CDR3 length is 15 residues. The CDR3 coding sequence is TGTGCCAGCAGCCGGGACAGGGGCCCGCATCAGCCCCAGCATTTT. Translated, it gives CASSRDRGPHQPQHF.

The table lists this clonotype with a few counts. This chain connects TRBV4-1 to TRBJ1-2, with a tentative D call TRBD1 (5 bases). CDR1 is MGHRA and CDR2 is YSYEKL in the germline V gene. Trimming cost V 6 bases and J 2 bases, with 16 bases left between them. The CDR3 spans 15 residues. CDR3 nucleotides: TGCGCCAGCAGTCGGGGACTCCAGGTGAACTATGGCTACACCTTC. It is translated as CASSRGLQVNYGYTF.

The chain employs TRBV6-6 and TRBJ2-1, with D perhaps matching TRBD2 (6 bases). The CDR3 is 14 amino acids. The ends were cut back, 3 bases at V and 10 bases at J, with 16 bases in the middle. The germline gives CDR1 MNHNY, CDR2 SVGAGI (reference sequence). The CDR3 protein is CASSYWRDSYEQFF. For the CDR3, the DNA is TGTGCCAGCAGTTATTGGCGGGATTCTTACGAGCAGTTCTTC.

This clonotype has only a few counts. V usage is TRBV4-1 and J usage is TRBJ1-2; no definite D call. Per germline, CDR1 MGHRA and CDR2 YSYEKL. Trimming removed 0 bases at V and 2 bases at J, with 10 bases between. The CDR3 totals 15 residues. The CDR3 nucleotides are TGCGCCAGCAGCCAAGACTCGGTAGGGAACTATGGCTACACCTTC. This sequence encodes CASSQDSVGNYGYTF.

This clonotype was counted a few times. The V call is TRBV9, the J call TRBJ2-7; D is possibly TRBD2 (7 bases). The V end lost 2 bases, the J end lost 2 bases, and 11 bases lay between the germline ends. The germline gives CDR1 SGDLS, CDR2 YYNGEE. The CDR3 loop spans 14 amino acids. The CDR3 region is CASSVAGDTYEQYF. The CDR3 region has the DNA TGTGCCAGCAGCGTCGCGGGGGACACCTACGAGCAGTACTTC.

The V and J genes are TRBV5-1 and TRBJ2-2; D not resolved. Trimming cost V 0 bases and J 4 bases, with 13 bases left between them. The CDR3 extends over 16 amino acids. Germline values: CDR1 SGHRS, CDR2 YFSETQ. CDR3 DNA: TGCGCCAGCAGCTTGGCCCCCGTTAGTAGCACCGGGGAGCTGTTTTTT. Protein sequence: CASSLAPVSSTGELFF.

This clonotype was seen only a few times. This chain links TRBV2 with TRBJ1-6; 8 bases map to TRBD1. This CDR3 has 15 residues. V trimming: 6 bases; J trimming: 7 bases; junction bases outside the gene matches: 8. Germline CDR1 reads SNHLY; CDR2 reads FYNNEI. CDR3 coding DNA: TGTGCCAGCAGGGTCAGGGGGCCCGTAAATTCACCCCTCCACTTT. Its protein product is CASRVRGPVNSPLHF.

This rearrangement joins TRBV7-9 to TRBJ2-4; D is ambiguous. V was trimmed by 5 bases and J by 3 bases, leaving 11 bases between them. Germline loops: CDR1 SEHNR, CDR2 FQNEAQ (reference sequence). The CDR3 is made up of 14 amino acids. The CDR3 DNA reads TGTGCCAGCAGCAACGGAAATGACAAAAACATTCAGTACTTC. Translated, it gives CASSNGNDKNIQYF.

This clonotype was counted only a few times. The chain uses TRBV20-1 and TRBJ2-3, with 7 bases fitting TRBD2. From germline, CDR1 is DFQATT and CDR2 SNEGSKA (reference sequence). There are 13 residues in the CDR3. J gave up 4 bases and V 4 bases, and 5 bases lay outside the gene matches. The CDR3 here is CSAKPGGSDTQYF. DNA of the CDR3: TGCAGTGCTAAACCGGGGGGTTCAGATACGCAGTATTTT.

V is TRBV7-9 and J is TRBJ2-3; possible D gene TRBD2, 6 bases. The CDR3 totals 17 residues. CDR1 SEHNR and CDR2 FQNEAQ come from the germline V gene (reference sequence). Trimming shortened V by 5 bases and J by 0 bases, and 18 bases separated the two germline ends. The CDR3 DNA sequence: TGTGCCAGCAGCCGAGGGGCGGGGACCCCTAGCACAGATACGCAGTATTTT. Translated: CASSRGAGTPSTDTQYF.

CDR3 loop: CASSLVVGVAETQYF. DNA for the CDR3: TGCGCCAGCAGCTTGGTTGTGGGGGTCGCTGAGACCCAGTACTTC. The chain carries TRBV5-1 and TRBJ2-5; D possibly matches TRBD1 or TRBD2 (5 bases each). Germline-derived CDR1 and CDR2 are SGHRS and YFSETQ. V shed 0 bases and J shed 5 bases, with 14 bases lying between them. This CDR3 comprises 15 residues.

This clonotype occurred a few times. Germline and junction disagree at one end, which may indicate a read error. The chain recombines TRBV11-3 with TRBJ2-1, with 7 bases aligning to TRBD1. This CDR3 has 13 amino acids. Germline values: CDR1 SGHNT, CDR2 YENEEA. In nucleotides, the CDR3 is TGTGCCAACAGCGACCGACAGGGATGGGAGCAGTTCTTC. It is translated as CANSDRQGWEQFF.

This clonotype was observed many times. The chain is built from TRBV12-3 or TRBV12-4 and TRBJ2-7; 8 bases match TRBD2. The V and J ends lost 3 bases and 2 bases, in that order; junction bases with no gene match: 0. The CDR3 has 13 amino acids. The CDR3 sequence: CASSFGGAYEQYF. CDR3 coding DNA: TGTGCCAGCAGTTTCGGGGGGGCCTACGAGCAGTACTTC.

Regarding this clonotype: A junction end diverges from the germline sequence, so it may reflect a read error. The chain couples TRBV15 to TRBJ2-6, with 7 positions matching TRBD2. The CDR3 loop spans 16 amino acids. The germline CDR1 and CDR2 sequences are LNHNV and YYDKDF (reference sequence). CDR3 amino acids: CATSRVGEGGTNVLTF. CDR3 nucleotide sequence: TGTGCCACCAGCAGAGTGGGGGAGGGTGGGACCAACGTCCTGACTTTC.

This clonotype has just a few counts. CDR3 loop: CATSRDLNNSPLHF. The CDR3 nucleotides read TGTGCCACCAGCAGAGATTTGAATAATTCACCCCTCCACTTT. The chain combines TRBV15 with TRBJ1-6; D unclear. Germline-derived CDR1 and CDR2 are LNHNV and YYDKDF (reference sequence). CDR3 length equals 14 residues. V was clipped by 0 bases and J by 5 bases, with 5 bases between them.

The chain recombines TRBV24-1 with TRBJ2-3; D is unclear. With 3 bases removed from V and 0 bases from J, the gap between germline ends came to 3 bases. Germline V gene data show CDR1 as KGHDR and CDR2 as SFDVKD. This CDR3 region has 13 residues. This CDR3 reads CATSDVSTDTQYF. In DNA, the CDR3 is TGTGCCACCAGTGATGTCAGCACAGATACGCAGTATTTT.